This TCR beta chain originates from a study of spatial heterogeneity in lung cancer. Whole-study results and caveats: There were more appearances of ubiquitous expanded tumor TCRs in blood at resection than at follow-up.

There are a few counts of this clonotype. Antigen unknown. MiXCR was run by TCRdb on the 5' RACE reads, yielding one entry per CDR3 protein. The table lists tens of thousands of distinct CDR3 sequences, approximately 14% of them singletons. The CDR3 has 13 residues. The germline gives CDR1 MNHEY, CDR2 SVGAGI. The ends were cut back, 5 bases at V and 0 bases at J, with 4 bases in the middle. Time point here: sample taken at primary tumor resection. Samples came from roughly 75 TRACERx patients with untreated early-stage lung cancer. The sequenced material consisted of unsorted whole RNA from tumor, nontumor lung or frozen PBMC.

The rearrangement uses TRBV6-5 and TRBJ2-2; D ambiguous. Specimen: PBMCs, collected at surgery. The clonotype comes from a male donor with early-stage non-small cell lung cancer. CDR3 in amino acids: CASSGSNTGELFF. The CDR3 DNA follows: TGTGCCAGCAGTGGGTCGAACACCGGGGAGCTGTTTTTT.